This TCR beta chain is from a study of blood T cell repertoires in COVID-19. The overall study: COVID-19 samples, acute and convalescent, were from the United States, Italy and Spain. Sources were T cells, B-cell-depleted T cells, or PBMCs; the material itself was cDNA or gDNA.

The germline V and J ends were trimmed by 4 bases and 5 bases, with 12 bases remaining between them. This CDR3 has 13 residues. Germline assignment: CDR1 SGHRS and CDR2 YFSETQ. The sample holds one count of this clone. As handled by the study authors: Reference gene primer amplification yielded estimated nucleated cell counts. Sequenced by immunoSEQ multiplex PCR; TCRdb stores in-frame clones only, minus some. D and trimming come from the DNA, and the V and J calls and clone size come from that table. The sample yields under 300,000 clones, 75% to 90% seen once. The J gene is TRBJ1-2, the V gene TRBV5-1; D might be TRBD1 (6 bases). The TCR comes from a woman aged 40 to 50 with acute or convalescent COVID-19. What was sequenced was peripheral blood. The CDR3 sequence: CASSPAGEYGYTF. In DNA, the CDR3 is TGCGCCAGCAGCCCTGCAGGGGAGTATGGCTACACCTTC.